This T cell receptor (beta chain) is drawn from a study of T cell clones after liver transplantation. Overall study: A pre-transplant mixed lymphocyte reaction with TCRbeta sequencing defined graft-donor-reactive clones followed in post-transplant blood. Apart from three HCV-positive recipients, transplants were for non-autoimmune, non-viral reasons.

Germline CDR1 and CDR2: SGHDT and YYEEEE. CDR3 length: 12 amino acids. Between the trimmed V and J ends, which lost 0 bases and 5 bases, there was a span of 5 bases. The method was immunoSEQ multiplex PCR; TCRdb's version includes in-frame clones alone and lacks a portion of them. The table records more than 100,000 clones, about 86% of them present only once. The TCR was taken from a human patient who received a liver transplant. Some of the T cells may derive from the graft donor. V usage is TRBV5-6 and J usage is TRBJ2-5; D is unresolved. The sample in question was CD4+ T cells from blood, obtained 45 to 50 months after liver transplant. DNA of the CDR3: TGTGCCAGCAGCTTGGCCCGCGAGACCCAGTACTTC. This translates into CASSLARETQYF.